The clone carrying this T cell receptor beta chain was counted ten times or more. Per the original data handling: Cell counts per sample came from amplifying reference gene primers. Profiled with immunoSEQ multiplex PCR; TCRdb holds only in-frame clones, not every one. The DNA was the basis for D and trimming; V, J and clone size are from that table. The table has roughly 300,000 clones, around 87% seen once; the top ten hold about 8%. This specimen belongs to a study of blood T cell repertoires in COVID-19. Study-wide background: Material from acute and convalescent COVID-19 was sourced from the United States, Italy and Spain. T cells, B-cell-depleted T cells, or PBMCs provided the cDNA or gDNA that served as material.

The CDR3 contains 13 residues. The trim removed 3 bases at V and 6 bases at J, leaving 5 bases unmatched. Germline loops: CDR1 SGHRS, CDR2 YFSETQ. The chain employs TRBV5-1 and TRBJ1-2, with 7 bases lining up with TRBD1. The sequencing input was peripheral blood. The source is a woman between 50 and 59 years old who had recovered from COVID-19. CDR3 sequence reads: CASSSGQADGYTF. The DNA for the CDR3 is TGCGCCAGCAGCTCAGGACAGGCGGATGGCTACACCTTC.